One T cell receptor (beta chain) is described in this entry. Antigen: not known. The data originate from a study of PD-1 blockade in classical Hodgkin lymphoma. Notes on the study in general: Complete responders had baseline diversity similar to newly diagnosed patients. When nivolumab was started under 1 year after ASCT, patients were excluded. Possibly reflecting disease activity or prior therapy, repertoire differences have causes that remain undefined. CD8+ TCR diversity did not rise significantly by C4D1, unlike CD4+.

Data came from immunoSEQ multiplex PCR; TCRdb stores just in-frame clones and leaves some out. The table includes nearly 50,000 clones, approximately 76% detected once. Losses at the gene ends were 5 bases for V and 8 bases for J; bases not matched to a gene: 11. The CDR3 totals 15 residues. Germline CDR1 reads ENHRY; CDR2 reads SYGVKD. This sample's time point: cycle 4 day 1 (C4D1), after more than five weeks of nivolumab. No patient escaped relapse after autologous stem cell transplantation, and brentuximab vedotin exposure varied. This clonotype was sampled from a human donor with classical Hodgkin lymphoma. The J gene is TRBJ1-4, the V gene TRBV10-3, with 7 nucleotides matching TRBD1. Source: peripheral blood mononuclear cells (PBMCs), taken before the fourth cycle of nivolumab. CDR3 sequence reads: CAISSDEGAIEKLFF. The CDR3 bases are TGTGCCATCAGTTCGGATGAGGGGGCGATCGAAAAACTGTTTTTT.